The 7 T cell receptor beta chains below all came from one sample that was sequenced in a study of T cells in Graves' hyperthyroidism and ophthalmopathy. It was RNA transcripts that yielded the amplified TCR beta CDR3 regions. Using the HTBI primer set, a first-round RT-PCR was run on the TCR CDR3. TCRdb fed the multiplex PCR reads into MiXCR, producing one record per CDR3 protein. The sample yields approximately 100,000 distinct CDR3 sequences, roughly 37% seen once. The sequencing input was peripheral blood or thyroid tissue (not recorded which). These receptor sequences come from a woman aged 30 to 39 with Graves' hyperthyroidism.

The chain has TRBV10-3 and TRBJ2-7; 12 nucleotides align to TRBD1. Germline loops: CDR1 ENHRY, CDR2 SYGVKD. Germline trimming cut 4 bases from V and 7 bases from J; bases unmatched to any gene: 5. The CDR3 sequence is 14 residues long. The CDR3 region is CAISGDRGLGEQYF. In nucleotides, the CDR3 is TGTGCCATCAGTGGGGACAGGGGGCTGGGTGAGCAGTACTTC.

The rearrangement joins TRBV3-1 to TRBJ1-5; 9 positions agree with TRBD1. Germline CDR1 reads LGHDT; CDR2 reads YNNKEL (reference sequence). With 9 bases clipped from V and 6 bases from J, the junction kept 15 bases outside the gene matches. The CDR3 is 16 amino acids. Here the CDR3 DNA reads TGTGCCAGATTTATGTGGGGACAGGGAAAATTTCAGCCCCAGCATTTT. Its protein product is CARFMWGQGKFQPQHF. Looking up the rest from reference TRBV3-1 and TRBJ1-5 gives the full variable domain: DTAVSQTPKYLVTQMGNDKSIKCEQNLGHDTMYWYKQDSKKFLKIMFSYNNKELIINETVPNRFSPKSPDKAHLNLHINSLELGDSAVYFCARFMWGQGKFQPQHFGDGTRLSIL.

V is TRBV27 and J is TRBJ1-2; no clear D gene. Germline lookup yields CDR1 MNHEY and CDR2 SMNVEV (reference sequence). The CDR3 is 14 amino acids. Deletions cut 3 bases from V and 0 bases from J, with 8 bases between. CDR3 in amino acids: CASSFHRSNYGYTF. CDR3 nucleotide sequence: TGTGCCAGCAGTTTTCACAGATCTAACTATGGCTACACCTTC.

This clonotype has just one count. The CDR3: CASSVGTEQETQYF. The CDR3 DNA reads TGTGCCAGCAGCGTCGGGACAGAACAAGAGACCCAGTACTTC. The chain carries TRBV13 and TRBJ2-5; TRBD1 matches 7 bases. Germline V gene lookup returns CDR1 PRHDT and CDR2 FYEKMQ (reference sequence). The V segment lost 5 bases and the J segment 2 bases; nucleotides outside the gene matches: 5. CDR3 length equals 14 residues.

The chain links TRBV2 to TRBJ2-7; 11 bases match TRBD1. The ends lost 5 bases at V and 4 bases at J; junction bases unmatched: 7. This CDR3 region has 15 residues. Germline CDR1 SNHLY, CDR2 FYNNEI. The CDR3 DNA reads as TGTGCCAGCAGTCCCGGGACAGGGGGATCGTACGAGCAGTACTTC. This translates into CASSPGTGGSYEQYF.

The chain links TRBV28 to TRBJ1-2; 9 positions match TRBD1. The junction had 4 bases not matched to a gene; V was cut back by 5 bases and J by 0 bases. In germline, CDR1 is MDHEN, CDR2 SYDVKM. This CDR3 has 15 amino acids. The CDR3 DNA is TGTGCCAGCAGTCCGGGGACAGGGACTAACTATGGCTACACCTTC. Translated: CASSPGTGTNYGYTF.

Here the CDR3 DNA reads TGTGCCAGCAGCTTAGGGTTCGGGGAAGAGACCCAGTACTTC. Protein: CASSLGFGEETQYF. V is TRBV7-9 and J is TRBJ2-5; perhaps TRBD2 as D (5 bases). Per the germline V gene, CDR1 is SEHNR and CDR2 is FQNEAQ (reference sequence). Trimming took off 1 base at V and 3 bases at J, with 9 bases between the two ends. CDR3 length: 14 amino acids.